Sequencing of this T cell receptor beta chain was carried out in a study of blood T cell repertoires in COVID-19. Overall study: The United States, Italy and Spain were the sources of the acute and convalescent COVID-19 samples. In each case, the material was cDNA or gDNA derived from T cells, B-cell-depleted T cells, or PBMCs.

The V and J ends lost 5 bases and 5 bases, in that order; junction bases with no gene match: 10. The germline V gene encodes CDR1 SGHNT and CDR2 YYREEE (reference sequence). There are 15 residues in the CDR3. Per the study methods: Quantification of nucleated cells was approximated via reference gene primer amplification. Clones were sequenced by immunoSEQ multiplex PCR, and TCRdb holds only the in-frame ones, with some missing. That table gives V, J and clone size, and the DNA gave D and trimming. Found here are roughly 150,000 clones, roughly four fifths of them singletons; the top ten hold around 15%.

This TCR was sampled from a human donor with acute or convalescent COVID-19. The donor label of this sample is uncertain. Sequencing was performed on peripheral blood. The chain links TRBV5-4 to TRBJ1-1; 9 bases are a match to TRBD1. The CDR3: CASRDVTGGRTEAFF. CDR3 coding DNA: TGTGCCAGCAGGGACGTCACAGGGGGCAGGACTGAAGCTTTCTTT.